This T cell receptor beta chain was recovered during a study of T cell responses to AZD1222 COVID-19 vaccine. Points from the study as a whole: The span of vaccine-associated CD4 TCRs extended across spike, with dominance at 160-218 and 743-854. Two AZD1222 doses significantly raised spike-specific TCR breadth and depth over controls. Unmutated variant regions are reportedly the target of nearly half of TCRs that are spike-specific.

Profiling relied on immunoSEQ multiplex PCR, and the TCRdb table lists in-frame clones only, not all of them. The table has about 120,000 clones, approximately 90% seen once. V was cut by 4 bases and J by 5 bases, with 17 bases left in between. CDR3 size: 15 residues. Germline-derived CDR1 and CDR2 are ENHRY and SYGVKD. Comment on this clone: Antigen unknown.

Sequencing was performed on peripheral blood, taken on day 0 of AZD1222 vaccination. The rearrangement joins TRBV10-3 to TRBJ1-1; unclear D gene. The sequence was collected from an adult in good health. The CDR3 region is CAISGFLGRETEAFF. Here the CDR3 DNA reads TGTGCCATCAGTGGGTTTCTGGGGAGGGAAACTGAAGCTTTCTTT.